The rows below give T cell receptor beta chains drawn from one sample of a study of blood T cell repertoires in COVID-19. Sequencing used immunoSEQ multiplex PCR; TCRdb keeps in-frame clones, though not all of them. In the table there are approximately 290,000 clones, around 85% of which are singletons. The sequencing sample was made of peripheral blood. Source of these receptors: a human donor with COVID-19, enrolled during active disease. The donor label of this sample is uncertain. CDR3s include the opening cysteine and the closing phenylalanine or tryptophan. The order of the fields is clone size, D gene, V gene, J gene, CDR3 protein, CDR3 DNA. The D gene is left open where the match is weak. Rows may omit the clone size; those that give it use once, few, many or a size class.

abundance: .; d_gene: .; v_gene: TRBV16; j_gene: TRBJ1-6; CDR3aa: CASSQYRVSYNSPLHF; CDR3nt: TGTGCCAGCAGCCAATATCGGGTCTCCTATAATTCACCCCTCCACTTT
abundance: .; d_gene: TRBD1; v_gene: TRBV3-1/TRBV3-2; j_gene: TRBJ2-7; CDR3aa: CASSRQGPYEQYF; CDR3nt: TGTGCCAGCAGCCGACAGGGGCCCTACGAGCAGTACTTC
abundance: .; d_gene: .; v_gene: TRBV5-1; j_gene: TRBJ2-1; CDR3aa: CASSSSTFEDEQFF; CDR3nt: TGCGCCAGCAGTTCGTCTACTTTTGAGGATGAGCAGTTCTTC
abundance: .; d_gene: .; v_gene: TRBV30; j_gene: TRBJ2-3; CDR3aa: CAWMYLTGTQYF; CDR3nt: TGTGCCTGGATGTACTTAACGGGTACGCAGTATTTT
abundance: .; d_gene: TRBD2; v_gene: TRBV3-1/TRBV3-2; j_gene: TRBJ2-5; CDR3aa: CASTRGPGGETQYF; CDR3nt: TGTGCCAGCACCAGAGGACCGGGAGGAGAGACCCAGTACTTC
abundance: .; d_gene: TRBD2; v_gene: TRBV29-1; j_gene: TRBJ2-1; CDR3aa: CSVALSGAPTNEQFF; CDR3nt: TGCAGCGTTGCGCTTAGCGGGGCCCCGACTAATGAGCAGTTCTTC
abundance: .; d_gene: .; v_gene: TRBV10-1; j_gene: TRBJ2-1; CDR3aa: CASSESEAGPSSYNEQFF; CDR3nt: TGCGCCAGCAGTGAGTCGGAGGCAGGCCCGAGCTCCTACAATGAGCAGTTCTTC
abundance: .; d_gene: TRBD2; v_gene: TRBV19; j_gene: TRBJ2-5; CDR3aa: CASSQGTSGRAETQYF; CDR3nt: TGTGCCAGTAGTCAGGGGACTAGCGGGAGGGCAGAGACCCAGTACTTC
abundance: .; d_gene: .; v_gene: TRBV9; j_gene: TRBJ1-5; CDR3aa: CASSVGREPNQPQHF; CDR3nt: TGTGCCAGCAGCGTAGGACGGGAACCCAATCAGCCCCAGCATTTT
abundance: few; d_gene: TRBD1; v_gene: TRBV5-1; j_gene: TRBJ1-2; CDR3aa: CASSSAGGGGYTF; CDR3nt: TGCGCCAGCAGCTCGGCAGGGGGCGGCGGCTACACCTTC
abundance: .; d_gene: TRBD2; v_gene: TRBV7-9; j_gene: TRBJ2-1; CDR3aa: CASSRRTSLTNEQFF; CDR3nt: TGTGCCAGCAGCCGAAGGACTAGTTTAACCAATGAGCAGTTCTTC
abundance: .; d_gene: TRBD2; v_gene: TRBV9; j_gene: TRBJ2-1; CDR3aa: CASSPLRGTSGAPVINNEQFF; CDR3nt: TGTGCCAGCAGCCCACTCCGGGGGACTAGCGGGGCTCCAGTGATAAACAATGAGCAGTTCTTC
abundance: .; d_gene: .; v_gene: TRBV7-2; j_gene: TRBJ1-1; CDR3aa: CASSPLAGTEAFF; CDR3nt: TGTGCCAGCAGCCCTTTAGCGGGGACTGAAGCTTTCTTT
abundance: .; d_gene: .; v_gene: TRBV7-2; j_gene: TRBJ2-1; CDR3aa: CASSPEAGREQFF; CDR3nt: TGTGCCAGCAGCCCAGAGGCGGGAAGGGAGCAGTTCTTC
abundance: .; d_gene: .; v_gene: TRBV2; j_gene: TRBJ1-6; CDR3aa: CASSGQRTVYNSPLHF; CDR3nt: TGTGCCAGCAGTGGACAGCGGACAGTTTATAATTCACCCCTCCACTTT
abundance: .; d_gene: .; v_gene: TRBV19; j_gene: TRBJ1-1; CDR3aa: CASSIPKPRHEAFF; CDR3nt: TGTGCCAGTAGTATCCCCAAACCCAGGCATGAAGCTTTCTTT
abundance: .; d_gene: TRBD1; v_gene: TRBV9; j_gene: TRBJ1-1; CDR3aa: CASSPTAGTGKAFF; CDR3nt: TGTGCCAGCAGCCCGACTGCCGGGACAGGGAAAGCTTTCTTT
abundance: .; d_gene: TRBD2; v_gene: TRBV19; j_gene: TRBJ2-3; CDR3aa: CASSIRGLAGERGTDTQYF; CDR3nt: TGTGCCAGTAGTATTAGGGGACTAGCGGGAGAGCGAGGCACAGATACGCAGTATTTT
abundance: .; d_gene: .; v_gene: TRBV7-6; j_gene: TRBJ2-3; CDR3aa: CASSLAGAVGTDTQYF; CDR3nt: TGTGCCAGCAGCTTAGCGGGGGCGGTGGGCACAGATACGCAGTATTTT
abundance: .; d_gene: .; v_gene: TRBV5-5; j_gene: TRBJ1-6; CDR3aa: CASSPLRGPYNSPLHF; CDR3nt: TGTGCCAGCAGCCCACTCAGGGGCCCTTATAATTCACCCCTCCACTTT
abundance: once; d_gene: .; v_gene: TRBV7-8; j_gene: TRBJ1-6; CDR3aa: CASSLVGESSYNSPLHF; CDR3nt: TGTGCCAGCAGCTTAGTTGGGGAGAGCTCCTATAATTCACCCCTCCACTTT
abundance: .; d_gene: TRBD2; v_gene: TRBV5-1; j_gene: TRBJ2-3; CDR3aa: CATAAGDFPSTDTQYF; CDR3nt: TGCGCCACAGCAGCGGGGGACTTCCCTAGCACAGATACGCAGTATTTT
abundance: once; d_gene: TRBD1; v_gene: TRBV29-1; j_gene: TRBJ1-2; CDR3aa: CSVQDRGVVTRAGYTF; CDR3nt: TGCAGCGTTCAGGACAGGGGGGTTGTGACTCGAGCGGGCTACACCTTC
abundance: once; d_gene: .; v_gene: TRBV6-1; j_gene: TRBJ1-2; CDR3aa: CASSVTGTPGTYYGYTF; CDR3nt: TGTGCCAGCAGTGTTACCGGGACTCCGGGGACCTACTATGGCTACACCTTC
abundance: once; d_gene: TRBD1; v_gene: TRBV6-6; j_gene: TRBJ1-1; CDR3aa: CASSGWTGANTEAFF; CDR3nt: TGTGCCAGCAGTGGATGGACAGGGGCGAACACTGAAGCTTTCTTT
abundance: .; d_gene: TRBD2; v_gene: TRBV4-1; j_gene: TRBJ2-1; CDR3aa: CASSQNGLAGGNEQFF; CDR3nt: TGCGCCAGCAGCCAAAACGGACTAGCGGGAGGGAATGAGCAGTTCTTC
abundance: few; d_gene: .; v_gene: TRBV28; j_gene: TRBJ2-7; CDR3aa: CASSFRQGLYEQYF; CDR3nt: TGTGCCAGCAGTTTCCGGCAGGGTCTCTACGAGCAGTACTTC
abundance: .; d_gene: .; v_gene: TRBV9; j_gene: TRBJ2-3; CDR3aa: CASSVAPQSAGNTDTQYF; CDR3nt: TGTGCCAGCAGCGTAGCCCCCCAGTCAGCGGGCAACACAGATACGCAGTATTTT
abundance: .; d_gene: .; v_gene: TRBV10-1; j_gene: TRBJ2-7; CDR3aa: CASRWGLSYEQYF; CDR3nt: TGCGCCAGCAGGTGGGGGCTCTCCTACGAGCAGTACTTC